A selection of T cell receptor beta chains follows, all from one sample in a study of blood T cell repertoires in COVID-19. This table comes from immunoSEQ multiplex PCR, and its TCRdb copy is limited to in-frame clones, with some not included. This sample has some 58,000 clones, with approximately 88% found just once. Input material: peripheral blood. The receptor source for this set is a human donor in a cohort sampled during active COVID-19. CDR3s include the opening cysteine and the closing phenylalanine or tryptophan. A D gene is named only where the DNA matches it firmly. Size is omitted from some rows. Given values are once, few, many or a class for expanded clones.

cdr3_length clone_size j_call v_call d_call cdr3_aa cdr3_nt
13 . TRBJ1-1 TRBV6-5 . CASSYGEETEAFF TGTGCCAGCAGTTACGGGGAGGAGACTGAAGCTTTCTTT
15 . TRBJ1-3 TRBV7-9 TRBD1 CASSPDRGRRNTIYF TGTGCCAGCAGCCCCGACAGGGGGCGCAGAAACACCATATATTTT
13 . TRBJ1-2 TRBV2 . CASSEPRVYGYTF TGTGCCAGCAGTGAGCCTAGAGTCTATGGCTACACCTTC
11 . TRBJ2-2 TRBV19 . CASSGGRRLFF TGTGCCAGTTCTGGGGGCCGGCGGCTGTTTTTT
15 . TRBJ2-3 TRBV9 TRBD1 CASSVSYGTGGTQYF TGTGCCAGCAGCGTATCCTACGGGACAGGCGGTACGCAGTATTTT
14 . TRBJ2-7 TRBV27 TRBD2 CASSSGTSVYEQYF TGTGCCAGCAGTTCCGGGACTAGCGTCTACGAGCAGTACTTC
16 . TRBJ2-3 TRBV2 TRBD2 CASRQLAAGDQDTQYF TGTGCCAGCAGGCAGTTGGCAGCGGGGGATCAAGATACGCAGTATTTT
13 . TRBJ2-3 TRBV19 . CASRPGGTDTQYF TGTGCCAGTCGCCCGGGGGGCACAGATACGCAGTATTTT
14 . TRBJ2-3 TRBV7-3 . CASSLGRRTDTQYF TGTGCCAGCAGCTTAGGGCGACGCACAGATACGCAGTATTTT
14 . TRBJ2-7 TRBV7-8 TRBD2 CASSLAGESYEQYF TGTGCCAGCAGCCTAGCGGGAGAGTCCTACGAGCAGTACTTC
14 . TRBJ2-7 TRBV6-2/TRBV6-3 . CASSLDRGSYEQYF TGTGCCAGCAGTCTCGATAGGGGCTCCTACGAGCAGTACTTC
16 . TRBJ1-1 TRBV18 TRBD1 CASSPGQGNRWTEAFF TGTGCCAGCTCACCAGGACAGGGGAATAGGTGGACTGAAGCTTTCTTT
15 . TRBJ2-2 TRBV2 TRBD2 CASSEREDKIGELFF TGTGCCAGCAGTGAGCGGGAGGACAAGATCGGGGAGCTGTTTTTT
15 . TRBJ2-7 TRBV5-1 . CASSLAGAVRHEQYF TGCGCCAGCAGCTTGGCAGGGGCGGTAAGACACGAGCAGTACTTC
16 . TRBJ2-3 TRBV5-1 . CASSLEGPPSTDTQYF TGCGCCAGCAGCTTGGAGGGGCCGCCCAGCACAGATACGCAGTATTTT
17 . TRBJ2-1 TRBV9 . CASSPLGRGLSYNEQFF TGTGCCAGCAGCCCCCTCGGGCGGGGCCTCTCCTACAATGAGCAGTTCTTC
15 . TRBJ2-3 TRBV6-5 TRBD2 CASSLLAGEGDTQYF TGTGCCAGCAGCCTACTAGCGGGAGAAGGGGATACGCAGTATTTT
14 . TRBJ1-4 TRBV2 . CASSEALGGEKLFF TGTGCCAGCAGTGAGGCTCTCGGGGGGGAAAAACTGTTTTTT
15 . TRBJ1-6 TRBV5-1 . CASTPRQVGNSPLHF TGCGCCAGCACCCCCCGACAGGTCGGCAATTCACCCCTCCACTTT
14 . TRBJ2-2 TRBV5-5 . CASTLIANTGELFF TGTGCCAGCACCCTGATAGCGAACACCGGGGAGCTGTTTTTT
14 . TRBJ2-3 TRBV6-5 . CASSLQGGTDTQYF TGTGCCAGCAGTTTACAGGGCGGCACAGATACGCAGTATTTT
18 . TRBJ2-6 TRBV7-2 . CASSPYYRESPGANVLTF TGTGCCAGCAGCCCATATTACAGGGAATCCCCTGGGGCCAACGTCCTGACTTTC
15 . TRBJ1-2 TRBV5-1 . CASSLEAVGDYGYTF TGCGCCAGCAGCCTAGAGGCAGTTGGCGACTATGGCTACACCTTC
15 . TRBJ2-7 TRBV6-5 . CASGRDGGTYYEQYF TGTGCCAGCGGCCGGGATGGGGGGACCTACTACGAGCAGTACTTC
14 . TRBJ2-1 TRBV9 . CASSVGGAYNEQFF TGTGCCAGCAGCGTAGGAGGTGCTTACAATGAGCAGTTCTTC
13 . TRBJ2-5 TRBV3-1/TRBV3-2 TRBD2 CASSQGLAGTQYF TGTGCCAGCAGCCAAGGACTAGCGGGGACCCAGTACTTC
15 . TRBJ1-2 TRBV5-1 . CASSLEGGGTKGYTF TGCGCCAGCAGCTTGGAAGGCGGAGGGACTAAGGGCTACACCTTC
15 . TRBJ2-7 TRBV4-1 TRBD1 CASSPRQGFSYEQYF TGCGCCAGCAGCCCCCGACAGGGTTTCTCCTACGAGCAGTACTTC
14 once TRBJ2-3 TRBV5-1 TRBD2 CATGRGGPSDTQYF TGCGCCACCGGGCGGGGGGGTCCCTCAGATACGCAGTATTTT
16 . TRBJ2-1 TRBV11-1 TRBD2 CASSRPTSGINNEQFF TGTGCCAGCAGCCGACCCACTAGCGGGATCAACAATGAGCAGTTCTTC
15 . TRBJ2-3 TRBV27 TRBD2 CASSFLASGGDTQYF TGTGCCAGCAGTTTTCTCGCTAGCGGGGGAGATACGCAGTATTTT
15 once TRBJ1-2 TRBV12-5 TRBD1 CASGLIGQGGYGYTF TGTGCTAGTGGTTTGATCGGACAGGGAGGCTATGGCTACACCTTC
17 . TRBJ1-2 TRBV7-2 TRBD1 CASSLASSVGGGYGYTF TGTGCCAGCAGCTTAGCTTCTTCCGTAGGGGGCGGCTATGGCTACACCTTC
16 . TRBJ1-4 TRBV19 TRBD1 CASSITTGPANEKLFF TGTGCCAGTAGTATCACGACAGGGCCGGCTAATGAAAAACTGTTTTTT
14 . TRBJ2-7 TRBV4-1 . CASSPRDTQYEQYF TGCGCCAGCAGCCCCCGGGACACCCAATACGAGCAGTACTTC
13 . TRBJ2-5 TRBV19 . CASSYRAMETQYF TGTGCCAGTTCCTACAGGGCCATGGAGACCCAGTACTTC
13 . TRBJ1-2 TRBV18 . CASSTQGNYGYTF TGTGCCAGCTCAACTCAGGGGAACTATGGCTACACCTTC
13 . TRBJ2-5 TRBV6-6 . CASKDSWGETQYF TGTGCCAGTAAGGACTCTTGGGGAGAGACCCAGTACTTC
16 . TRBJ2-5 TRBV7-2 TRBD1 CASSLRSGTGQETQYF TGTGCCAGCAGCTTAAGAAGTGGGACAGGCCAAGAGACCCAGTACTTC
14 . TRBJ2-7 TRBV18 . CASSPAGLGYEQYF TGTGCCAGCTCACCGGCAGGTTTAGGCTACGAGCAGTACTTC
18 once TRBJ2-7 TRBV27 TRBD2 CASSLFSKLAVIKYEQYF TGTGCCAGCAGTTTATTCTCCAAACTAGCGGTGATTAAATACGAGCAGTACTTC
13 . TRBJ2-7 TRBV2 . CASGGSEGNEQYF TGTGCCAGCGGGGGTTCGGAGGGGAACGAGCAGTACTTC
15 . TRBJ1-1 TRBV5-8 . CASSLRAGSSPEAFF TGTGCCAGCAGCCTGCGTGCGGGGAGCAGCCCTGAAGCTTTCTTT
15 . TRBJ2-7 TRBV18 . CASSPPVQGTHEQYF TGTGCCAGCTCACCACCGGTTCAGGGAACCCACGAGCAGTACTTC
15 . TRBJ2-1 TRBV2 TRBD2 CASSGEAGSYNEQFF TGTGCCAGCAGTGGGGAAGCGGGATCCTACAATGAGCAGTTCTTC
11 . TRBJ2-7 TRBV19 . CASRRDYEQYF TGTGCCAGTAGGCGGGACTACGAGCAGTACTTC
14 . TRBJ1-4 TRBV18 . CASSRHTTNEKLFF TGTGCCAGCTCACGACACACAACTAATGAAAAACTGTTTTTT
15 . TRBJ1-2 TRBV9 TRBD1 CASSATLQGTHGYTF TGTGCCAGCAGCGCAACACTACAGGGGACTCATGGCTACACCTTC
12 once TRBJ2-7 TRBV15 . CATSAGFLEQYF TGTGCCACCTCTGCGGGGTTTTTAGAGCAGTACTTC
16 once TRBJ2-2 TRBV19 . CASSPRLSANTGELFF TGTGCCAGTAGTCCGCGACTGTCCGCGAACACCGGGGAGCTGTTTTTT
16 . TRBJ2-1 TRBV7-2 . CASSFYATGNYNEQFF TGTGCCAGCAGCTTCTATGCGACCGGGAACTACAATGAGCAGTTCTTC
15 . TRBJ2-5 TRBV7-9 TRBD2 CASIKHGTKQETQYF TGTGCCAGCATCAAACACGGGACTAAACAAGAGACCCAGTACTTC
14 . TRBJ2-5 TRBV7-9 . CASSSERILETQYF TGTGCCAGCAGCAGCGAGCGGATACTAGAGACCCAGTACTTC
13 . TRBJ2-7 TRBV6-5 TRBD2 CASRGGSSYEQYF TGTGCCAGCAGGGGCGGGAGCTCCTACGAGCAGTACTTC
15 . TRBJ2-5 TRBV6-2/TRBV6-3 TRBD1 CASSAGTGREETQYF TGTGCCAGCAGCGCCGGGACAGGGAGGGAAGAGACCCAGTACTTC
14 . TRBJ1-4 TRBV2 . CASSERRGEEKLFF TGTGCCAGCAGTGAGAGGAGGGGAGAGGAAAAACTGTTTTTT
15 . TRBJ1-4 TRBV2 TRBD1 CASSAQGQGHGELFF TGTGCCAGCAGCGCCCAGGGACAGGGACACGGGGAACTGTTTTTT
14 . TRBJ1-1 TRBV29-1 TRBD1 CSVKPDRGNTEAFF TGCAGCGTAAAACCAGACAGGGGAAACACTGAAGCTTTCTTT
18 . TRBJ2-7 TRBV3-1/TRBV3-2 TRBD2 CASSQLHLAGGSSYEQYF TGTGCCAGCAGCCAACTTCATTTAGCGGGAGGTTCCTCCTACGAGCAGTACTTC